The T cell receptor (beta chain) under discussion was sequenced for a study of blood T cell repertoires in COVID-19. Study-wide context: The United States, Italy and Spain supplied acute and convalescent COVID-19 samples.

How the authors handled the data: How many nucleated cells were present was estimated from reference gene primer amplification. Method: immunoSEQ multiplex PCR; TCRdb's copy keeps in-frame clones and lacks some. D and trimming were read from the DNA, whereas the V and J calls and clone size are those reported in that table. This table holds hundreds of thousands of clones, 70% to 90% found once. Participants came from some 23 US areas, aged roughly 18 to 89 years. Self-reported history from a screening survey and questionnaire set each donor's cohort. The CDR3 covers 15 residues. Germline CDR1 and CDR2: LNHDA and SQIVND (reference sequence). Trimming removed 4 bases from V and 3 bases from J, with 13 bases in between.

The V and J genes are TRBV19 and TRBJ1-5; no reliable D call. This clonotype was sampled from a man aged 35-49 years in a cohort exposed to, infected with or recovered from COVID-19 (not recorded which). The sequencing input was PBMCs or T cells enriched from blood (not recorded which). The CDR3 coding sequence is TGTGCCAGTAGTACGAAGACTTCTTCCAATCAGCCCCAGCATTTT. It yields the protein CASSTKTSSNQPQHF. The full variable domain, its missing parts supplied by reference TRBV19 and TRBJ1-5, is DGGITQSPKYLFRKEGQNVTLSCEQNLNHDAMYWYRQDPGQGLRLIYYSQIVNDFQKGDIAEGYSVSREKKESFPLTVTSAQKNPTAFYLCASSTKTSSNQPQHFGDGTRLSIL.